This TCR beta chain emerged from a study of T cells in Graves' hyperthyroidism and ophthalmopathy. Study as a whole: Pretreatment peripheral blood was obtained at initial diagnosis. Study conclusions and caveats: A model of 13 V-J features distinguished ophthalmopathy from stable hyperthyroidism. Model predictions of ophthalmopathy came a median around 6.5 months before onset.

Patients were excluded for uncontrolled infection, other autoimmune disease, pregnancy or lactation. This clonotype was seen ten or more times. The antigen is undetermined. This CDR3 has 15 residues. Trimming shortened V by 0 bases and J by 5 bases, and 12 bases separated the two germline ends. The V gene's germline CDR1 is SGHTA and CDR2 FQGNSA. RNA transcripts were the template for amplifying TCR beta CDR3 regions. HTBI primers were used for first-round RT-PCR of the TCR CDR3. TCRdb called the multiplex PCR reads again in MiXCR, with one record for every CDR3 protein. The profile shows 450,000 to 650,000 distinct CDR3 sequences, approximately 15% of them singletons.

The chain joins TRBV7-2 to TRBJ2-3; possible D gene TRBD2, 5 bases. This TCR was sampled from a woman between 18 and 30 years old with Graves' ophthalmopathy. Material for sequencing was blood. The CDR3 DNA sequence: TGTGCCAGCAGCTTAGCGGGCGGAGGTGGAGATACGCAGTATTTT. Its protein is CASSLAGGGGDTQYF. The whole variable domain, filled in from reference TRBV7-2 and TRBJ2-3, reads GAGVSQSPSNKVTEKGKDVELRCDPISGHTALYWYRQSLGQGLEFLIYFQGNSAPDKSGLPSDRFSAERTGGSVSTLTIQRTQQEDSAVYLCASSLAGGGGDTQYFGPGTRLTVL.